The 25 T cell receptor beta chains presented below share a single source sample, sequenced in a study of T cell repertoires in cytomegalovirus infection. Each CDR3 protein is one row after TCRdb ran MiXCR on the reads. The sample lists fewer than 850,000 distinct CDR3 sequences; 25% to 35% were seen once. Which antigens these TCRs recognize remains unknown. The sample was cultured CD8+ T cells from PBMCs, taken from culture after CMV antigen stimulation. Receptor source: a human donor in good health (CMV status not recorded). Some clones in this sample may be carry-over from other donors' samples.

This clonotype came up a few times. This chain uses TRBV4-2 with TRBJ1-5; D ambiguous. Deletions cut 0 bases from V and 1 base from J, with 7 bases between. Germline lookup yields CDR1 LGHNA and CDR2 YNFKEQ. The CDR3 extends over 15 amino acids. This chain's CDR3 is CASSQEWQSNQPQHF. CDR3 coding DNA: TGTGCCAGCAGCCAAGAATGGCAGAGCAATCAGCCCCAGCATTTT.

The CDR3 bases are TGTGCCAGCAGCTTCCTAGCGGGGGCCTACAATGAGCAGTTCTTC. It codes for CASSFLAGAYNEQFF. This chain uses TRBV7-6 with TRBJ2-1; 10 nucleotides align to TRBD2. The length of the CDR3 is 15 residues. After removal of 3 bases from V and 2 bases from J, the junction contained 1 base not matched to a gene. Germline V gives CDR1 SGHVS, CDR2 FNYEAQ.

V is TRBV6-1 and J is TRBJ1-5; TRBD1 agrees at 8 bases. V lost 6 bases and J lost 3; bases outside the gene matches: 10. This CDR3 is 16 amino acids long. Germline lookup yields CDR1 MNHNS and CDR2 SASEGT. DNA of the CDR3: TGTGCCAGCAGCAACGGACAGGGAGGGACCAATCAGCCCCAGCATTTT. Its translation is CASSNGQGGTNQPQHF.

Comment on this clonotype: A read error may produce the germline difference seen at one junction end. The V and J genes are TRBV10-3 and TRBJ1-1, with D maybe TRBD1 (5 bases). Germline CDR1 and CDR2: ENHRY and SYGVKD. CDR3 length: 12 residues. As DNA, the CDR3 is TGTGCCATCAGGTGGGAAGGGACTGAAGCTATCTTT. Translation gives CAIRWEGTEAIF.

This clonotype was observed many times. V usage is TRBV12-3 or TRBV12-4 and J usage is TRBJ1-1, with 7 bases fitting TRBD1. With V trimmed by 1 base and J by 4 bases, 12 bases remained unmatched. CDR3 size: 17 residues. CDR3 in DNA: TGTGCCAGCAGTTTAGAGAGAATACAGGGGATGACCACTGAAGCTTTCTTT. As protein: CASSLERIQGMTTEAFF.

This sequence joins TRBV6-1 and TRBJ2-2; D may be TRBD1 (5 bases). V was cut by 0 bases and J by 5 bases, with 7 bases left in between. CDR3 length equals 14 residues. Germline assignment: CDR1 MNHNS and CDR2 SASEGT. This chain's CDR3 is CASSEAPGTGELFF. The DNA for the CDR3 is TGTGCCAGCAGTGAAGCGCCAGGGACCGGGGAGCTGTTTTTT.

About this clonotype: A much larger clone lies one base from this, so it may be a read error. The rearrangement uses TRBV7-6 and TRBJ2-5, with D unclear. The length of the CDR3 is 15 residues. Germline-derived CDR1 and CDR2 are SGHVS and FNYEAQ. V shed 3 bases and J shed 1 base, with 12 bases lying between them. The CDR3 is CASSFPDAPQETQYF. The DNA for the CDR3 is TGTGCCAGCAGCTTCCCCGACGCGCCCCAAGAGACCCAGTACTTC.

The chain uses TRBV12-3 or TRBV12-4 and TRBJ2-1; unclear D gene. This CDR3 is 14 amino acids long. The germline V and J ends were trimmed by 5 bases and 9 bases, with 17 bases remaining between them. The CDR3 is CASSLVTSPSEQFF. The CDR3 DNA reads as TGTGCCAGCAGTCTTGTGACGAGCCCCAGTGAGCAGTTCTTC.

The chain uses TRBV4-1 and TRBJ1-4; D gene unclear. V lost 0 bases and J lost 0, with 8 bases in between. CDR3 length: 16 amino acids. The germline CDR1 and CDR2 sequences are MGHRA and YSYEKL. The CDR3: CASSQERGATNEKLFF. CDR3 DNA sequence: TGCGCCAGCAGCCAAGAACGCGGTGCAACTAATGAAAAACTGTTTTTT.

V usage is TRBV19 and J usage is TRBJ1-1, with D uncertain. Trimming took 7 bases from V and 5 from J, leaving 8 bases between them. The CDR3 loop spans 11 amino acids. Germline CDR1 reads LNHDA; CDR2 reads SQIVND (reference sequence). The DNA for the CDR3 is TGTGCCAGTATAGCGGCGACTGAAGCTTTCTTT. Its translation is CASIAATEAFF.

The genes are TRBV4-1 and TRBJ2-1; D uncertain. V lost 1 base to trimming and J lost 2 bases, with 9 bases between them. The CDR3 has 15 amino acids. Looked up from germline, CDR1 is MGHRA and CDR2 is YSYEKL. CDR3 protein: CASSQGAGAYNEQFF. The CDR3 DNA reads as TGCGCCAGCAGCCAAGGGGCCGGTGCCTACAATGAGCAGTTCTTC.

In this sample, this clonotype turned up a few times. The V gene is TRBV27, the J gene TRBJ2-7; the match to TRBD2 covers 7 bases. The V and J ends lost 10 bases and 8 bases, in that order; junction bases with no gene match: 14. Germline V gene sequence: CDR1 MNHEY, CDR2 SMNVEV (reference sequence). The CDR3 is 13 amino acids. CDR3 sequence reads: CATRPGGGEKQYF. CDR3 sequence (DNA): TGTGCCACTCGTCCAGGCGGGGGAGAAAAGCAGTACTTC.

This clonotype occurred a few times. The CDR3 is CASSELRASYNSPLHF. The CDR3 DNA is TGTGCCAGCAGTGAACTCCGGGCGAGCTATAATTCACCCCTCCACTTT. The chain uses TRBV6-1 and TRBJ1-6; D remains ambiguous. The germline V gene has CDR1 MNHNS and CDR2 SASEGT. With 2 bases removed from V and 3 bases from J, the gap between germline ends came to 11 bases. The CDR3 is made up of 16 amino acids.

The rearrangement uses TRBV27 and TRBJ2-5, with D possibly matching TRBD2 (6 bases). The germline gives CDR1 MNHEY, CDR2 SMNVEV (reference sequence). V dropped 6 bases and J dropped 3 bases, with 14 bases sitting between them. The CDR3 loop spans 14 amino acids. In DNA form, the CDR3 reads TGTGCCAGCAGATTCGGGGGAGGCGAAGAGACCCAGTACTTC. Its translation: CASRFGGGEETQYF.

The chain uses TRBV19 and TRBJ2-1, with 9 bases that match TRBD1. After removal of 6 bases from V and 12 bases from J, the junction contained 3 bases not matched to a gene. The CDR3 contains 11 residues. Germline V gene lookup returns CDR1 LNHDA and CDR2 SQIVND (reference sequence). This CDR3 reads CASSTGGGQFF. DNA of the CDR3: TGTGCCAGTAGCACAGGGGGCGGGCAGTTCTTC.

The V and J genes are TRBV7-9 and TRBJ2-1; D possibly uses TRBD1 or TRBD2 (5 bases each). V lost 7 bases and J lost 10, with 17 bases in between. The CDR3 length is 13 residues. In germline, CDR1 is SEHNR, CDR2 FQNEAQ (reference sequence). The CDR3 region is CASTGTLGVEQFF. In DNA, the CDR3 is TGTGCCAGCACCGGGACGCTGGGAGTCGAGCAGTTCTTC.

This chain links TRBV27 with TRBJ1-5; D ambiguous. Trimming cost V 5 bases and J 6 bases, with 14 bases left between them. The CDR3 is 14 amino acids. CDR1 and CDR2 from the germline V gene are MNHEY and SMNVEV (reference sequence). This CDR3 is CASSLWARSQPQHF. CDR3 in DNA: TGTGCCAGCAGTCTCTGGGCCCGAAGTCAGCCCCAGCATTTT.

V gene TRBV27 combines with J gene TRBJ2-7; 7 positions match TRBD1. CDR1 is MNHEY and CDR2 is SMNVEV in the germline V gene (reference sequence). V was clipped by 5 bases and J by 2 bases; unmatched bases: 9. CDR3 length equals 15 residues. As DNA, the CDR3 is TGTGCCAGCAGTCCGTCGACAGGGCCCACCTACGAGCAGTACTTC. Translated: CASSPSTGPTYEQYF.

A few counts support this clonotype. This chain connects TRBV19 to TRBJ1-5, with a possible D match to TRBD1 (6 bases). The germline V gene encodes CDR1 LNHDA and CDR2 SQIVND (reference sequence). Trimming cost V 6 bases and J 3 bases, with 15 bases left between them. CDR3 length equals 15 residues. The CDR3 is CASRYRWDTNQPQHF. The DNA for the CDR3 is TGTGCCAGTAGGTACCGTTGGGACACCAATCAGCCCCAGCATTTT.

This clonotype was recorded at least ten times. This chain links TRBV12-3 or TRBV12-4 with TRBJ2-7; D not resolved. V lost 6 bases and J lost 1, with 7 bases in between. CDR3 length: 12 residues. In DNA form, the CDR3 reads TGTGCCAGCAGCGCCGTGTCCTACGAGCAGTACTTC. This gives the protein CASSAVSYEQYF.

This clonotype was seen ten or more times. V gene TRBV7-8 combines with J gene TRBJ1-1; D is unresolved. The CDR3 extends over 15 amino acids. Germline V gene data show CDR1 as SGHVS and CDR2 as FQNEAQ. Trimming took off 9 bases at V and 1 base at J, with 18 bases between the two ends. The DNA of the CDR3 is TGTGCCAGTGGGGAGGGCGGACTCTCGAACACTGAAGCTTTCTTT. It translates to CASGEGGLSNTEAFF.

The rearrangement uses TRBV6-1 and TRBJ1-2; 7 bases align to TRBD1. V was clipped by 7 bases and J by 4 bases; unmatched bases: 6. Germline lookup yields CDR1 MNHNS and CDR2 SASEGT. CDR3 length equals 13 residues. CDR3 sequence: CASIGTEAYGYTF. DNA for the CDR3: TGTGCCAGCATCGGGACAGAGGCCTATGGCTACACCTTC.

The rearrangement joins TRBV29-1 to TRBJ2-1, with TRBD1 as a possible D gene (6 bases). The CDR3 sequence is 17 residues long. V shed 5 bases and J shed 6 bases, with 26 bases lying between them. CDR1 is SQVTM, CDR2 ANQGSEA, per germline. As DNA, the CDR3 is TGCAGCGTTTACGGCGGAATCAACAGGGTCAGACGCAATGAGCAGTTCTTC. Translation: CSVYGGINRVRRNEQFF.

The chain joins TRBV27 to TRBJ1-6; D remains unclear. The CDR3 has 17 amino acids. From germline, CDR1 is MNHEY and CDR2 SMNVEV (reference sequence). V lost 0 bases and J lost 2, with 11 bases in between. The CDR3 nucleotides are TGTGCCAGCAGTTTATCGGCCAGTCAAACCTATAATTCACCCCTCCACTTT. Residues: CASSLSASQTYNSPLHF.

This clonotype occurred a few times. The V and J genes are TRBV7-8 and TRBJ1-5; D is uncertain. This CDR3 has 14 residues. Germline CDR1 is SGHVS and CDR2 is FQNEAQ. Deletions cut 5 bases from V and 0 bases from J, with 8 bases between. The CDR3, as DNA: TGTGCCAGCAGCGCAGACATTAGCAATCAGCCCCAGCATTTT. This gives the protein CASSADISNQPQHF.